A selection of T cell receptor beta chains follows, all from one sample in a study of identifying expanded T cells in peripheral blood. TCRdb's copy holds only in-frame clones and misses some; the assay was immunoSEQ multiplex PCR. The top ten clones hold approximately 5.2% of a sample with about 90,000 clones, 88% of them seen once. The sequencing input was blood. These receptors originate from a person between 18 and 75 years old in good health. CDR3s include the opening cysteine and the closing phenylalanine or tryptophan. The D gene is left open where the match is weak. Size values are once, few and many counts, or a class for expanded clones, and some rows have none.

V	J	size	D	length	CDR3	DNA
TRBV4-1	TRBJ2-7	NA	TRBD1	17	CASSPKGSTGASYEQYF	TGCGCCAGCAGCCCCAAAGGATCGACAGGGGCTTCCTACGAGCAGTACTTC
TRBV18	TRBJ1-5	NA	NA	14	CASSDSRPDQPQHF	TGTGCCAGCTCCGACAGCCGTCCCGATCAGCCCCAGCATTTT
TRBV19	TRBJ2-7	NA	TRBD1	15	CASSSATGGRNEQYF	TGTGCCAGTAGCTCCGCGACAGGGGGAAGGAACGAGCAGTACTTC
TRBV14	TRBJ1-1	NA	NA	13	CASSHQTDAEAFF	TGTGCCAGCAGCCATCAGACGGACGCTGAAGCTTTCTTT
TRBV4-3	TRBJ2-7	once	TRBD2	16	CASSQGSGTRAYEQYF	TGCGCCAGCAGCCAAGGTTCCGGGACTAGAGCCTACGAGCAGTACTTC
TRBV14	TRBJ2-6	NA	TRBD1	20	CASSQTGTGLLPSGANVLTF	TGTGCCAGCAGCCAGACCGGGACAGGATTATTGCCCTCTGGGGCCAACGTCCTGACTTTC
TRBV30	TRBJ1-1	few	NA	10	CAWRAREAFF	TGTGCCTGGAGGGCGAGAGAAGCTTTCTTT
TRBV27	TRBJ1-2	NA	TRBD1	16	CASSLSSRTGYSGYTF	TGTGCCAGCAGTTTAAGTTCCCGGACAGGGTATTCTGGCTACACCTTC
TRBV9	TRBJ1-1	NA	NA	15	CASSPPGRTNPGAFF	TGTGCCAGCAGCCCGCCGGGACGGACGAACCCCGGAGCTTTCTTT
TRBV29-1	TRBJ1-2	NA	NA	13	CSVGRTEGYGYTF	TGCAGCGTTGGTAGGACGGAGGGATATGGCTACACCTTC
TRBV5-6	TRBJ1-2	NA	NA	16	CASSLRDAAWNYGYTF	TGTGCCAGCAGCTTGAGGGACGCAGCATGGAACTATGGCTACACCTTC
TRBV2	TRBJ1-1	NA	NA	10	CALRYTEAFF	TGTGCTCTCAGGTACACTGAAGCTTTCTTT
TRBV5-1	TRBJ2-7	NA	NA	15	CASSPFGTVSYEQYF	TGCGCCAGCAGCCCCTTCGGGACGGTTTCCTACGAGCAGTACTTC
TRBV7-9	TRBJ1-1	NA	NA	13	CASSFSGDTEAFF	TGTGCCAGCAGCTTTAGTGGGGACACTGAAGCTTTCTTT
TRBV5-6	TRBJ2-3	NA	NA	13	CASSRAVTDTQYF	TGTGCCAGCAGCCGCGCGGTCACAGATACGCAGTATTTT
TRBV6-1	TRBJ2-1	NA	NA	14	CASSRSVGGNEQFF	TGTGCCAGCAGTAGGTCGGTCGGAGGGAATGAGCAGTTCTTC
TRBV18	TRBJ2-2	NA	NA	14	CASSPQGYTGELFF	TGTGCCAGCTCACCCCAGGGCTACACCGGGGAGCTGTTTTTT
TRBV11-2	TRBJ1-1	NA	TRBD1	14	CASRRDRGEAEAFF	TGTGCCAGCAGGCGGGACAGGGGAGAGGCTGAAGCTTTCTTT
TRBV19	TRBJ2-2	NA	NA	14	CASSTVGATGELFF	TGTGCCAGTAGTACCGTTGGGGCCACCGGGGAGCTGTTTTTT
TRBV29-1	TRBJ2-1	NA	NA	11	CSAAGRGEQFF	TGCAGCGCCGCCGGACGCGGTGAGCAGTTCTTC
TRBV6-5	TRBJ1-1	NA	TRBD1	14	CASSWDRTSGVAFF	TGTGCCAGCAGTTGGGACAGGACGAGCGGGGTAGCTTTCTTT
TRBV4-1	TRBJ1-5	NA	NA	14	CASSLDGDNQPQHF	TGCGCCAGCAGCCTGGACGGAGACAATCAGCCCCAGCATTTT
TRBV7-3	TRBJ1-1	NA	NA	17	CASSPHAGSAVNTEAFF	TGTGCCAGCAGCCCTCACGCGGGGAGCGCGGTGAACACTGAAGCTTTCTTT
TRBV11-2	TRBJ1-1	NA	TRBD1	12	CASSLDRVGAFF	TGTGCCAGCAGCTTGGACAGGGTCGGGGCTTTCTTT
TRBV29-1	TRBJ1-2	NA	NA	12	CSGQGWGYGYTF	TGCAGCGGCCAGGGTTGGGGTTATGGCTACACCTTC
TRBV5-1	TRBJ2-2	NA	NA	16	CASSSGTFTLAGELFF	TGCGCCAGCAGCTCAGGTACCTTCACCTTGGCTGGGGAGCTGTTTTTT
TRBV30	TRBJ2-7	NA	TRBD2	18	CAWQQATLSTSGIYEQYF	TGTGCCTGGCAACAAGCTACGCTATCTACGAGCGGGATCTACGAGCAGTACTTC
TRBV5-4	TRBJ1-1	once	NA	15	CASSLEGQGHTEAFF	TGTGCCAGCAGCTTGGAAGGCCAGGGCCACACTGAAGCTTTCTTT